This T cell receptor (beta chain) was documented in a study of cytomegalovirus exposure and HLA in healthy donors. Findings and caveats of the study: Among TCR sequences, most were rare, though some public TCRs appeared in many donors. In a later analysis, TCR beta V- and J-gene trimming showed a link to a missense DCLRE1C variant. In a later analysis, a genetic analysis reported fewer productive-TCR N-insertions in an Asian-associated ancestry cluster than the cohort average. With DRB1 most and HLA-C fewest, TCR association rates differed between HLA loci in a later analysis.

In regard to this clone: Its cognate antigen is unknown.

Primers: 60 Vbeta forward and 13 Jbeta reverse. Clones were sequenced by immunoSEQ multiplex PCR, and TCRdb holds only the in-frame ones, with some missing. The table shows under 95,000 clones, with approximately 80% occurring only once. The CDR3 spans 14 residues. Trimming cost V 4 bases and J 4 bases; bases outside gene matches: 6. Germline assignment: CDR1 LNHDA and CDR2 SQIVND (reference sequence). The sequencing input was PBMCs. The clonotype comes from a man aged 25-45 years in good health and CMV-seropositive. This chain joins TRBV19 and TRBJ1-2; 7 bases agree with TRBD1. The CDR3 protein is CASSTRTGLYGYTF. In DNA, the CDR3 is TGTGCCAGTAGTACCCGGACAGGCCTCTATGGCTACACCTTC.